A selection of T cell receptor beta chains follows, all from one sample in a study of T cell repertoires in cytomegalovirus infection. TCRdb reprocessed the reads with MiXCR, giving one entry per CDR3 protein. Of about 740,000 distinct CDR3 sequences in the sample, 35% to 45% were seen once. The source material was PBMCs. The source is a human donor in good health (CMV status not recorded). Some clones in this sample may be carry-over from other donors' samples. CDR3s include the opening cysteine and the closing phenylalanine or tryptophan. The order of the fields is J gene, clone size, V gene, D gene, CDR3 protein, CDR3 DNA. D genes are given only for firm matches. A clone size is listed for some rows: how often the clone was seen (once, few, many), or a class if it is expanded.

TRBJ2-7 | . | TRBV19 | . | CASSIGVGEQYF | TGTGCCAGTAGTATTGGGGTAGGAGAGCAGTACTTC
TRBJ2-3 | . | TRBV28 | . | CASSLNFEWDTQYF | TGTGCCAGCAGTTTAAATTTCGAGTGGGATACGCAGTATTTT
TRBJ2-7 | . | TRBV7-2 | . | CASSKGYRDRVRDEQYF | TGTGCCAGCAGCAAAGGTTACAGGGATAGGGTCCGGGACGAGCAGTACTTC
TRBJ2-5 | . | TRBV4-1 | . | CASSQAPTETQYF | TGCGCCAGCAGCCAAGCACCGACGGAGACCCAGTACTTC
TRBJ1-3 | few | TRBV12-3/TRBV12-4 | TRBD1 | CASSAGTGESGNTIYF | TGTGCCAGCAGTGCCGGGACAGGGGAATCCGGAAACACCATATATTTT
TRBJ1-2 | few | TRBV11-2 | . | CASSLVGPTYGYTF | TGTGCCAGCAGCTTAGTAGGGCCAACCTATGGCTACACCTTC
TRBJ1-1 | few | TRBV28 | TRBD1 | CASRNTGGEAFF | TGTGCCAGCAGAAACACAGGGGGTGAAGCTTTCTTT
TRBJ1-6 | . | TRBV27 | . | CASSLVGGVGSPLHF | TGTGCCAGCAGTTTAGTGGGGGGCGTTGGTTCACCCCTCCACTTT
TRBJ2-5 | few | TRBV2 | . | CASREGGGRETQYF | TGTGCCAGCAGAGAAGGGGGGGGGAGAGAGACCCAGTACTTC
TRBJ1-1 | . | TRBV7-9 | . | CASSLGQVNTEALF | TGTGCCAGCAGCTTAGGACAAGTGAACACTGAAGCTTTATTT
TRBJ1-2 | few | TRBV11-2 | . | CASSLDLGNNNYGYTF | TGTGCCAGCAGCTTAGATCTGGGGAACAATAACTATGGCTACACCTTC
TRBJ2-3 | . | TRBV28 | . | CASSIRTDTHYF | TGTGCCAGCAGTATCCGCACAGATACGCATTATTTT
TRBJ2-7 | . | TRBV28 | TRBD1 | CASRERTGWYEQYF | TGTGCCAGCCGGGAACGGACAGGCTGGTACGAGCAGTACTTC
TRBJ1-1 | few | TRBV19 | . | CASNLQGRGNTEAFF | TGTGCCAGTAACCTCCAGGGACGGGGGAACACTGAAGCTTTCTTT
TRBJ1-5 | . | TRBV2 | TRBD1 | CASSGGTGEVNQPQHF | TGTGCCAGCAGTGGCGGGACAGGTGAAGTGAATCAGCCCCAGCATTTT
TRBJ2-7 | few | TRBV12-3/TRBV12-4 | . | CASSPERQESYEQYF | TGTGCCAGCAGCCCTGAGAGACAGGAGTCCTACGAGCAGTACTTC
TRBJ2-7 | . | TRBV28 | TRBD1 | CASRSYRQGADDEQYF | TGTGCCAGCAGATCTTATAGACAGGGGGCAGACGACGAGCAGTACTTC
TRBJ2-2 | . | TRBV20-1 | TRBD2 | CSASGGPNTGELFF | TGCAGTGCCAGCGGGGGACCGAACACCGGGGAGCTGTTTTTT
TRBJ2-3 | few | TRBV19 | . | CASSIAAVKDTQYF | TGTGCCAGTAGTATTGCGGCCGTGAAAGATACGCAGTATTTT
TRBJ1-2 | . | TRBV7-4 | . | CASSSYPPRVEAYGYTF | TGTGCCAGCAGCTCCTATCCTCCAAGGGTGGAGGCCTATGGCTACACCTTC
TRBJ1-2 | . | TRBV7-6 | TRBD1 | CASSESTGDYGYTF | TGTGCCAGCAGCGAATCAACAGGGGACTATGGCTACACCTTC
TRBJ2-2 | many | TRBV7-2 | . | CASSWWGPGNAGELFF | TGTGCCAGCAGCTGGTGGGGCCCCGGGAACGCCGGGGAGCTGTTTTTT
TRBJ2-2 | . | TRBV4-1 | . | CASSLPETGANTGELFF | TGCGCCAGCAGCCTCCCGGAGACAGGAGCGAACACCGGGGAGCTGTTTTTT
TRBJ2-1 | few | TRBV7-9 | . | CASSFLVDEQFF | TGTGCCAGCAGCTTCTTAGTAGATGAGCAGTTCTTC
TRBJ1-1 | . | TRBV9 | TRBD1 | CASSVAGGERNTEAFF | TGTGCCAGCAGCGTAGCAGGGGGGGAGAGGAACACTGAAGCTTTCTTT
TRBJ2-1 | . | TRBV15 | TRBD1 | CATSRTGQGATYNEQFF | TGTGCCACCAGCAGAACAGGACAGGGGGCAACCTACAATGAGCAGTTCTTC
TRBJ2-2 | few | TRBV6-6 | . | CASSYRHTNTGELFF | TGTGCCAGCAGTTACCGACACACGAACACCGGGGAGCTGTTTTTT
TRBJ2-1 | many | TRBV24-1 | TRBD1 | CATSDFRQGNEQFF | TGTGCCACCAGTGATTTTAGACAGGGCAATGAGCAGTTCTTC
TRBJ2-5 | . | TRBV12-3/TRBV12-4 | . | CASSFDRFQETQYF | TGTGCCAGCAGTTTTGATAGATTCCAAGAGACCCAGTACTTC
TRBJ1-6 | many | TRBV7-6 | . | CASSLGVEDIAPLHF | TGTGCCAGCAGCTTAGGGGTAGAGGACATTGCACCCCTCCACTTT
TRBJ1-2 | . | TRBV28 | . | CAIYRDGVSKGYTF | TGTGCCATTTACCGGGACGGGGTTTCTAAAGGCTACACCTTC
TRBJ2-1 | many | TRBV29-1 | . | CSVEDGRLNEQFF | TGCAGCGTTGAAGATGGTCGCCTCAATGAGCAGTTCTTC